This T cell receptor (beta chain) was documented in a study of blood T cell repertoires in COVID-19 (dated by TCRdb to between 2020 and 2021). With regard to the full study: For ImmuneRACE Cohort 3, a participant was defined as recovered based on two consecutive negative NP/OP PCR tests, clearance by a healthcare professional, or resolution of symptoms. The repertoires were made available in a free public database intended to serve as a resource for research on the immune response to SARS-CoV-2. The samples were drawn from two sources: the first 160 participants of the ongoing ImmuneRACE study, and fewer than 1,500 subjects contributed by 6 global collaborators. Sample metadata almost always included a de-identified subject ID, COVID-19 status, age in years and sex. The dataset comprised deeply sampled blood TCRbeta repertoires from subjects exposed to, actively infected with, or recovered from COVID-19. Collaborator samples came from the United States, Italy and Spain and covered acute and convalescent phases of COVID-19. Where available, HLA class I and class II types were obtained from metadata supplied by the sample provider rather than from assay-based typing. The prospective study material was composed of cDNA or gDNA derived from T cells, B-cell-depleted T cells, or PBMCs. The research as a whole found: How much clinical and demographic metadata was included differed by source and by participant, and the metadata was provided uncurated.

Enrolling through a virtual design, the prospective study's participants ranged in age from roughly 18 to 89 years and lived across some 23 United States geographic areas. Cohort assignment in the prospective study relied on participant-reported clinical history from a screening survey and a study questionnaire. Mobile phlebotomists in the prospective study collected whole blood, serum and a nasopharyngeal or oropharyngeal swab from every participant. Over a 2-month period, participants in the prospective study had the option of providing additional blood draws and questionnaires. Before DNA extraction, prospective study blood samples were shipped either frozen or at room temperature. TCRbeta CDR3 regions were amplified from genomic DNA using the immunoSEQ Assay, a bias-controlled multiplex PCR. As for how the authors treated the data: Nucleated cell counts per sample were estimated from amplification of reference gene primers within the assay. To quantify the absolute abundance of each unique TCRbeta CDR3 rearrangement, sequence reads were collapsed and filtered. Productive Simpson clonality was computed per sample as the square root of Simpson's diversity index over productive rearrangements. The table comes from immuneACCESS by way of TCRdb, which keeps in-frame sequences with V and J called. Part of the clones is missing from these tables; in studies checked, under half for an unresolved V gene and the rest for unknown reasons. V, J and clone size reflect that table, while D and trimming were determined from the DNA. The sample yields under 300,000 clones; more than 75% were counted once. The biggest ten clones account for around 2% of the sample.

Including cysteine and phenylalanine, the CDR3 has 15 amino acids. Only the CDR3 part of the read is kept: 45 bases, read in frame from the first base. V loses 4 bases of germline sequence and J loses 3 bases, and the interval between the two ends is 11 bases. CDR1 and CDR2 (SGDLS, YYNGEE) derive from the germline V gene. In the case of this clone: It has no known antigen specificity. Per-base qualities were not stored, and no clone one base away is much larger.

In this chain, TRBV9 is recombined with TRBJ1-6; a tentative D call is TRBD1 (6 bases match). The sample consisted of PBMCs or T cells enriched from blood (not recorded which). The TCR originated in a woman in her fifties or sixties in a cohort exposed to, infected with or recovered from COVID-19 (not recorded which). The CDR3 reads CASSRGQLYNSPLHF. The DNA sequence is TGTGCCAGCAGCCGAGGACAGCTCTATAATTCACCCCTCCACTTT. With the rest looked up from the reference TRBV9 and TRBJ1-6 genes rather than sequenced, the full variable domain is DSGVTQTPKHLITATGQRVTLRCSPRSGDLSVYWYQQSLDQGLQFLIQYYNGEERAKGNILERFSAQQFPDLHSELNLSSLELGDSALYFCASSRGQLYNSPLHFGNGTRLTVT.